The next 27 T cell receptor beta chains were all read from a single sample in a study of human T cells and chemical hapten exposure. TCRdb ran MiXCR on the RACE reads and lists one entry per CDR3 protein. The data show a few hundred thousand distinct CDR3 sequences, 4.5% to 5.5% seen once. Regarding time point: pre-sensitization, week 0. Treatment indicated: therapeutic diphenylcyclopropenone sensitization with weekly scalp DPC. Sequencing used whole blood, obtained in connection with sensitization to the hapten diphenylcyclopropenone (DPC). These receptors were collected from a woman aged 18-30 years with alopecia areata. Some clones in this sample may be carry-over from other donors' samples.

This clonotype was found many times. The V gene is TRBV12-3 or TRBV12-4, the J gene TRBJ1-2; D gene unclear. This CDR3 is built from 13 residues. Between the trimmed V and J ends, which lost 6 bases and 6 bases, there was a span of 14 bases. CDR3 DNA: TGTGCCAGCAGATTGAGCGGGGTAGATGGCTACACCTTC. Translation: CASRLSGVDGYTF.

In its sample, this clonotype was seen many times. The chain has TRBV12-3 or TRBV12-4 and TRBJ2-7, with 8 nucleotides matching TRBD2. V gave up 6 bases and J gave up 3 bases; unmatched junction bases: 10. This CDR3 is 15 amino acids long. The chain's CDR3 is CASSAGVAGFYEQYF. The CDR3 DNA sequence: TGTGCCAGCAGCGCCGGGGTAGCGGGGTTCTACGAGCAGTACTTC.

This clonotype came up a few times. The J gene is TRBJ2-6, the V gene TRBV6-6; D remains unclear. CDR3 length: 14 residues. CDR1 and CDR2 (germline): MNHNY, SVGAGI (reference sequence). The V and J ends lost 0 bases and 8 bases respectively, with 8 bases between them. The CDR3 is CASSYSLESNVLTF. In DNA, the CDR3 is TGTGCCAGCAGTTACTCGCTAGAGTCCAACGTCCTGACTTTC.

Ten or more counts support this clonotype. The chain uses TRBV3-1 and TRBJ2-3; D remains ambiguous. The CDR3 runs 15 residues. The germline CDR1 and CDR2 sequences are LGHDT and YNNKEL (reference sequence). Trimming removed 3 bases at V and 4 bases at J, with 14 bases between. Written as DNA, the CDR3 is TGTGCCAGCAGCCATACGGGTATGTGGGCAGATACGCAGTATTTT. Translation gives CASSHTGMWADTQYF.

This clonotype was seen at least ten times. The chain is built from TRBV6-5 and TRBJ1-1; D possibly corresponds to TRBD1 (6 bases). CDR1 and CDR2 (germline): MNHEY, SVGAGI. V was cut by 6 bases and J by 7 bases, with 18 bases left in between. This CDR3 comprises 14 residues. This CDR3 is CASSRAGAGSEAFF. In DNA, the CDR3 is TGTGCCAGCAGCCGGGCGGGGGCTGGTAGTGAAGCTTTCTTT.

This clonotype was seen many times. The gene calls are TRBV5-6 and TRBJ2-3; 11 bases are a match to TRBD2. The junction had 7 bases not matched to a gene; V was cut back by 5 bases and J by 8 bases. The CDR3 runs to 14 residues. Germline V gene sequence: CDR1 SGHDT, CDR2 YYEEEE. DNA of the CDR3: TGTGCCAGCAGGGACTCTAGCGGGGGGTTTACGCAGTATTTT. It yields the protein CASRDSSGGFTQYF.

This clonotype has just a few counts. CDR3 bases: TGTGCCAGCAGCTTATTACAGTATAATTCACCCCTCCACTTT. This encodes CASSLLQYNSPLHF. V usage is TRBV7-9 and J usage is TRBJ1-6; D remains ambiguous. V was trimmed by 2 bases and J by 4 bases, leaving 6 bases between them. The CDR3 runs to 14 residues. CDR1 and CDR2 (germline): SEHNR, FQNEAQ (reference sequence).

This clonotype was counted a few times. The chain links TRBV7-2 to TRBJ2-3; D is unclear. V was clipped by 0 bases and J by 10 bases, with 8 bases between them. The germline V gene encodes CDR1 SGHTA and CDR2 FQGNSA. The CDR3 contains 12 residues. The CDR3 DNA sequence: TGTGCCAGCAGCTTAGCGCGGCAGGCGCAGTATTTT. The encoded protein is CASSLARQAQYF.

The chain employs TRBV7-8 and TRBJ2-5, with D possibly matching TRBD1 (7 bases). The germline V and J ends were trimmed by 5 bases and 2 bases, with 21 bases remaining between them. Germline V gene sequence: CDR1 SGHVS, CDR2 FQNEAQ. The CDR3 runs 17 residues. As DNA, the CDR3 is TGTGCCAGCAGCACCCTCCGGAGGGGGCGAGGACAAGAGACCCAGTACTTC. This codes for CASSTLRRGRGQETQYF.

Ten or more counts support this clonotype. The genes are TRBV12-3 or TRBV12-4 and TRBJ2-3; 7 nucleotides match TRBD1. V gave up 8 bases and J gave up 2 bases; unmatched junction bases: 7. The CDR3 length is 14 residues. CDR3 DNA: TGTGCCAGCTCACCCGGGACAGTCACAGATACGCAGTATTTT. Its translation is CASSPGTVTDTQYF.

V is TRBV9 and J is TRBJ2-5; a possible D gene is TRBD1 (6 bases). V was cut by 2 bases and J by 1 base, with 12 bases left in between. This CDR3 contains 15 residues. CDR1 is SGDLS and CDR2 is YYNGEE in the germline V gene. DNA of the CDR3: TGTGCCAGCAGCGTCATGGGGGACACCCAAGAGACCCAGTACTTC. The encoded protein is CASSVMGDTQETQYF.

The DNA for the CDR3 is TGCAGCGTTGGGGACAGCCAAACTAACTATGGCTACACCTTC. Its translation: CSVGDSQTNYGYTF. The chain is built from TRBV29-1 and TRBJ1-2, with TRBD1 matching over 7 bases. The CDR3 contains 14 residues. The germline V gene encodes CDR1 SQVTM and CDR2 ANQGSEA. Trimming took 4 bases from V and 0 from J; bases not matched to a gene: 5.

The chain couples TRBV25-1 to TRBJ2-7; no reliable D call. The germline V and J ends were trimmed by 6 bases and 6 bases, with 12 bases remaining between them. Looked up from germline, CDR1 is MGHDK and CDR2 is SYGVNS. This CDR3 comprises 12 residues. In DNA form, the CDR3 reads TGTGCCAGCAGGGGGTTCGTCCGCGAGCAGTACTTC. It encodes CASRGFVREQYF.

The table lists this clonotype with many counts. This sequence joins TRBV10-3 and TRBJ2-3; 9 bases are shared with TRBD2. This CDR3 contains 14 residues. V was pared by 10 bases and J by 1 base, with 6 bases of the junction left unmatched. Per germline, CDR1 ENHRY and CDR2 SYGVKD. CDR3 amino acids: CATRRGGGTDTQYF. The CDR3 coding sequence is TGTGCCACCAGGCGGGGGGGCGGCACAGATACGCAGTATTTT.

The table lists this clonotype with a few counts. The rearrangement uses TRBV7-2 and TRBJ1-2; D unresolved. Germline assignment: CDR1 SGHTA and CDR2 FQGNSA. V was trimmed by 5 bases and J by 4 bases, leaving 11 bases between them. The CDR3 runs to 13 residues. CDR3 nucleotides: TGTGCCAGCAGCATTCAGAGAAGCTATGGCTACACCTTC. This codes for CASSIQRSYGYTF.

This clonotype was seen ten or more times. The chain joins TRBV7-9 to TRBJ2-2; 9 bases match TRBD1. The V segment lost 5 bases and the J segment 2 bases; nucleotides outside the gene matches: 9. Germline CDR1 reads SEHNR; CDR2 reads FQNEAQ (reference sequence). CDR3 length: 17 residues. The CDR3 bases are TGTGCCAGCAGCCCTAGGTTGGGACAGGGAAACACCGGGGAGCTGTTTTTT. It codes for CASSPRLGQGNTGELFF.

This clonotype was detected many times. The J gene is TRBJ2-2, the V gene TRBV4-3, with 11 nucleotides matching TRBD2. V was pared by 2 bases and J by 5 bases, with 4 bases of the junction left unmatched. Germline V lookup: CDR1 LGHNA, CDR2 YSLEER. CDR3 size: 16 residues. In nucleotides, the CDR3 is TGCGCCAGCAGCCAACGACTAGCGGGGAATACCGGGGAGCTGTTTTTT. Encoded protein: CASSQRLAGNTGELFF.

This clonotype was detected only a few times. V gene TRBV3-1 combines with J gene TRBJ2-5; D is unresolved. Germline CDR1 reads LGHDT; CDR2 reads YNNKEL (reference sequence). Trimming took off 2 bases at V and 9 bases at J, with 10 bases between the two ends. This CDR3 has 12 residues. CDR3 bases: TGTGCCAGCAGCCAAACCCCTGGGGCCCAGTACTTC. Its protein is CASSQTPGAQYF.

V and J are TRBV7-8 and TRBJ1-4, with a tentative D call TRBD1 (6 bases). The ends were cut back, 1 base at V and 8 bases at J, with 14 bases in the middle. The CDR3 contains 15 residues. CDR1 and CDR2 from the germline V gene are SGHVS and FQNEAQ. For the CDR3, the DNA is TGTGCCAGCAGCTTAGATTCGGGGGCGAGGGAAAAACTGTTTTTT. Protein sequence: CASSLDSGAREKLFF.

This clonotype was observed many times. The chain recombines TRBV7-2 with TRBJ2-1; D tentatively reads TRBD1 or TRBD2 (5 bases each). The CDR3 spans 16 residues. The germline V gene encodes CDR1 SGHTA and CDR2 FQGNSA. V lost 4 bases and J lost 0, with 13 bases in between. CDR3 in amino acids: CASSSRDPDSYNEQFF. CDR3 in DNA: TGTGCCAGCAGCTCCAGGGACCCAGACTCCTACAATGAGCAGTTCTTC.

At least ten counts were recorded for this clonotype. CDR3 amino acids: CASSDSSSWNNEQFF. CDR3 DNA sequence: TGTGCCAGCAGTGACTCGTCATCTTGGAACAATGAGCAGTTCTTC. V gene TRBV6-4 combines with J gene TRBJ2-1; D not certain. Germline lookup yields CDR1 MRHNA and CDR2 SNTAGT. V shed 0 bases and J shed 5 bases, with 11 bases lying between them. The CDR3 length is 15 residues.

The chain combines TRBV4-1 with TRBJ1-1, with 7 bases aligning to TRBD1. The CDR3 has 17 residues. V lost 0 bases to trimming and J lost 1 base; unmatched junction nucleotides: 8. From germline, CDR1 is MGHRA and CDR2 YSYEKL. CDR3 loop: CASSQDQWGQTNTEAFF. CDR3 in DNA: TGCGCCAGCAGCCAAGATCAATGGGGACAGACGAACACTGAAGCTTTCTTT.

As for this clonotype: A read error is possible here, since a much larger clone lies one base away. The chain is built from TRBV29-1 and TRBJ1-1; D remains ambiguous. This CDR3 spans 12 amino acids. Trimming shortened V by 4 bases and J by 10 bases, and 16 bases separated the two germline ends. Germline lookup yields CDR1 SQVTM and CDR2 ANQGSEA. Written as DNA, the CDR3 is TGCAGCGTTGTGATGCAGGAGGGTGGAGCTTTCTTT. Its protein product is CSVVMQEGGAFF. The full variable domain, with the rest looked up from reference TRBV29-1 and TRBJ1-1, is SAVISQKPSRDICQRGTSLTIQCQVDSQVTMMFWYRQQPGQSLTLIATANQGSEATYESGFVIDKFPISRPNLTFSTLTVSNMSPEDSSIYLCSVVMQEGGAFFGQGTRLTVV.

V usage is TRBV7-9 and J usage is TRBJ2-7, with 10 bases that match TRBD1. V was pared by 4 bases and J by 7 bases, with 1 base of the junction left unmatched. CDR1 and CDR2 (germline): SEHNR, FQNEAQ (reference sequence). The CDR3 totals 12 residues. For the CDR3, the DNA is TGTGCCAGCAGCTGGACAGGGGGGGAGCAGTACTTC. It codes for CASSWTGGEQYF.

This clonotype was counted ten times or more. The CDR3: CASSYGGYMGSTEAFF. In nucleotides, the CDR3 is TGTGCCAGCAGTTACGGGGGATACATGGGGAGCACTGAAGCTTTCTTT. The chain joins TRBV6-5 to TRBJ1-1, with D possibly matching TRBD1 (5 bases). CDR1 is MNHEY, CDR2 SVGAGI, per germline. CDR3 length: 16 residues. V was clipped by 2 bases and J by 4 bases, with 17 bases between them.

This clonotype was seen only a few times. The V call is TRBV6-5, the J call TRBJ1-2, with 7 nucleotides matching TRBD1. Per germline, CDR1 MNHEY and CDR2 SVGAGI. Trimming at V came to 6 bases and at J to 0 bases, leaving 7 bases not matched to a gene. CDR3 size: 15 residues. CDR3 amino acids: CASSITGVTNYGYTF. The CDR3, as DNA: TGTGCCAGCAGCATTACAGGGGTGACTAACTATGGCTACACCTTC.

This clonotype was counted at least ten times. V and J are TRBV6-2 or TRBV6-3 and TRBJ1-6; D gene unclear. The CDR3 has 17 amino acids. Germline V gene lookup returns CDR1 MNHEY and CDR2 SVGEGT. Trimming cost V 0 bases and J 7 bases, with 16 bases left between them. CDR3 bases: TGTGCCAGCAGTTACTCGACTCTGGCGCCGAGGAATTCACCCCTCCACTTT. Amino acid sequence: CASSYSTLAPRNSPLHF.